This T cell receptor (beta chain) originates from a study of T cells in Graves' hyperthyroidism and ophthalmopathy. About the research overall: The authors collected peripheral blood at initial diagnosis, before any treatment.

Germline CDR1 and CDR2: SGDLS and YYNGEE. The CDR3 covers 14 residues. Diagnostic assessment was based on clinical symptoms, serum thyroxine and TRAb, thyroid ultrasound and orbital computed tomography. Cells are PBMCs isolated from 9 to 10 ml of fresh blood. Amplification yielded TCR beta CDR3 regions, with RNA transcripts as the source. HTBI primers drove first-round RT-PCR of the TCR CDR3. From the multiplex PCR reads, TCRdb called clonotypes with MiXCR, one entry per CDR3 protein. In the table there are over 45,000 distinct CDR3 sequences, about 50% of which are singletons. The sample comprised blood. The V call is TRBV9, the J call TRBJ2-2; 8 bases are shared with TRBD2. This TCR came from a woman aged 30 to 39 with Graves' ophthalmopathy. CDR3 coding DNA: TGTGCTCCTATAGCGGGACGGTTTACCGGGGAGCTGTTTTTT. Its translation: CAPIAGRFTGELFF.